This T cell receptor beta chain was sequenced during a study of shared clonotypes between healthy human individuals. Study at large: Per donor, CD8 memory used one plate, CD8 naive used two, CD4 memory used three and CD4 naive used three.

Study-level points and caveats: In contrast to clonotypes shared by all four donors, non-shared clonotypes had lower generation probabilities.

A CD45RA+ naive subset and a CD45RA-negative memory subset were split from CD4+ cells. The CDR3 length is 11 residues. The germline V gene encodes CDR1 MDHEN and CDR2 SYDVKM. Between the trimmed V and J ends, which lost 2 bases and 5 bases, there was a span of 0 bases. Genomic DNA belonging to each subset was distributed in equal measure over several immunoSEQ plates. Assay: immunoSEQ multiplex PCR; the TCRdb copy retains only in-frame clones and omits some. The table shows over a million clones, with 75% to 85% occurring only once. A note on this clone: Its specificity is not known. Other DNA sequences of this sample code for an identical CDR3.

The sequenced sample consisted of memory CD4+ T cells from PBMCs. Subset of the sample: CD45RA-negative fraction. This sequence joins TRBV28 and TRBJ2-2; D remains ambiguous. This clonotype was obtained from a man between 18 and 35 years old in good health. Some clones in this sample may be carry-over from other donors' samples. CDR3 in amino acids: CASSLTGELFF. In nucleotides, the CDR3 is TGTGCCAGCAGTTTAACCGGGGAGCTGTTTTTT.